This note documents a single T cell receptor (beta chain) sequence. TCRbeta libraries were built with three rounds of nested PCR, modified from ARM-PCR. Each CDR3 protein is one row after TCRdb ran MiXCR on the multiplex PCR reads. There are approximately 76,000 distinct CDR3 sequences in the sample; 55% to 70% occur only once, and 10% to 15% lies in the top ten. These data belong to a study of tumor and adjacent non-tumor tissue in lung cancer. CDR1 is MGHRA, CDR2 YSYEKL, per germline. The CDR3 sequence is 15 residues long. RNA was extracted from bulk tissue without any cell sorting. Sample: lung tumor tissue. The rearrangement links TRBV4-1 to TRBJ1-1; 9 bases are shared with TRBD1. This clonotype was sampled from a woman in her 70s with non-small cell lung cancer. The CDR3 protein is CLSSHRTGDGTEAFF. CDR3 nucleotide sequence: TGCCTCAGCAGCCATCGGACAGGGGATGGCACTGAAGCTTTCTTT.